The 32 T cell receptor beta chains below were found in one sample sequenced in a study of cytotoxic CD8 clonotypes in ibrutinib-treated CLL. The method was immunoSEQ multiplex PCR; TCRdb's version includes in-frame clones alone and lacks a portion of them. This repertoire shows around 250,000 clones, 60% to 75% found once; its top ten account for 15%. This specimen was PBMCs, taken after 24 months of ibrutinib treatment. These receptors were taken from a human donor with chronic lymphocytic leukemia.

In this sample, this clone turned up once. The chain is built from TRBV9 and TRBJ2-1; D remains ambiguous. Germline V CDR1 and CDR2: SGDLS, YYNGEE. Trimming took off 5 bases at V and 9 bases at J, with 6 bases between the two ends. The CDR3 spans 10 residues. The CDR3 is CASSGPEQFF. The CDR3 DNA is TGTGCCAGCAGTGGGCCTGAGCAGTTCTTC.

V and J are TRBV19 and TRBJ1-5; no reliable D call. Per germline, CDR1 LNHDA and CDR2 SQIVND (reference sequence). This CDR3 is built from 15 residues. V lost 5 bases, J lost 3 bases, and 14 bases lay in between. CDR3: CASSSAGPHNQPQHF. CDR3 nucleotide sequence: TGTGCCAGTAGTTCGGCCGGACCGCACAATCAGCCCCAGCATTTT.

The gene calls are TRBV4-2 and TRBJ2-5, with 8 bases matching TRBD1. CDR3 length: 16 amino acids. J was trimmed by 7 bases and V by 0 bases; bases with no gene match: 10. In germline, CDR1 is LGHNA, CDR2 YNFKEQ. CDR3: CASSQDGAGGRGTQYF. In DNA, the CDR3 is TGTGCCAGCAGCCAAGATGGGGCAGGGGGCCGGGGGACCCAGTACTTC.

Only one count was recorded for this clone. The chain has TRBV19 and TRBJ2-5; no clear D. Trimming shortened V by 3 bases and J by 2 bases, and 22 bases separated the two germline ends. The CDR3 is 18 residues long. Germline V lookup: CDR1 LNHDA, CDR2 SQIVND (reference sequence). CDR3 protein: CASSILPAALGRQETQYF. DNA for the CDR3: TGTGCCAGTAGTATTCTTCCGGCAGCCCTAGGACGGCAAGAGACCCAGTACTTC.

This clone appeared a single time. The chain combines TRBV5-6 with TRBJ1-2; D is ambiguous. Germline loops: CDR1 SGHDT, CDR2 YYEEEE. V lost 4 bases and J 8 bases, leaving 12 bases between the germline ends. The CDR3 extends over 12 amino acids. The CDR3 DNA reads as TGTGCCAGCAGCCCGATCGTCGGGGGCTACACCTTC. It translates to CASSPIVGGYTF.

The chain uses TRBV7-8 and TRBJ1-1; 8 nucleotides line up with TRBD1. Germline CDR1 SGHVS, CDR2 FQNEAQ. After removal of 1 base from V and 1 base from J, the junction contained 2 bases not matched to a gene. The CDR3 consists of 15 residues. In nucleotides, the CDR3 is TGTGCCAGCAGCTTAGAGGACAGGGAGAACACTGAAGCTTTCTTT. Its protein is CASSLEDRENTEAFF.

This chain uses TRBV6-5 with TRBJ2-5; 11 bases line up with TRBD2. CDR3 length: 16 residues. From germline, CDR1 is MNHEY and CDR2 SVGAGI. Trimming cost V 2 bases and J 4 bases; bases outside gene matches: 6. The CDR3 here is CASSYQPGTSGETQYF. CDR3 nucleotides: TGTGCCAGCAGTTACCAACCCGGGACTAGCGGAGAGACCCAGTACTTC.

The rearrangement uses TRBV5-1 and TRBJ2-7; TRBD1 matches 9 bases. The J segment lost 5 bases and the V segment lost 4 bases, leaving 10 bases of the junction unmatched. Germline V gene data show CDR1 as SGHRS and CDR2 as YFSETQ. CDR3 length: 15 residues. The chain's CDR3 is CASSLGQQGADEQYF. The CDR3 DNA sequence: TGCGCCAGCAGCCTAGGACAACAGGGGGCGGACGAGCAGTACTTC. Together with reference TRBV5-1 and TRBJ2-7, the CDR3 gives the full variable domain: KAGVTQTPRYLIKTRGQQVTLSCSPISGHRSVSWYQQTPGQGLQFLFEYFSETQRNKGNFPGRFSGRQFSNSRSEMNVSTLELGDSALYLCASSLGQQGADEQYFGPGTRLTVT.

This clone came up a few times. This chain links TRBV6-5 with TRBJ1-3, with TRBD1 matching 11 bases. The CDR3 totals 15 residues. J lost 2 bases, V lost 4 bases, and 1 base had no gene match. The germline CDR1 and CDR2 sequences are MNHEY and SVGAGI. The CDR3 loop is CASSWGQGAGNTIYF. The CDR3 nucleotides are TGTGCCAGCAGTTGGGGACAGGGGGCTGGAAACACCATATATTTT.

The V and J genes are TRBV10-3 and TRBJ2-3; D is uncertain. Between the trimmed V and J ends, which lost 10 bases and 1 base, there was a span of 15 bases. Germline V gene lookup returns CDR1 ENHRY and CDR2 SYGVKD. The CDR3 runs 14 residues. CDR3 loop: CATKPAGGTDTQYF. The CDR3 bases are TGTGCCACCAAACCAGCTGGGGGCACAGATACGCAGTATTTT.

The CDR3 DNA reads TGTGCCAGCAGCAGACCTAGCGGACGGGACACCGGGGAGCTGTTTTTT. Protein product: CASSRPSGRDTGELFF. The J gene is TRBJ2-2, the V gene TRBV7-3; 7 positions match TRBD2. With V trimmed by 5 bases and J by 3 bases, 9 bases remained unmatched. Germline V CDR1 and CDR2: SGHTA, FQGTGA. The CDR3 contains 16 residues. Looking up the rest from reference TRBV7-3 and TRBJ2-2 gives the full variable domain: GAGVSQTPSNKVTEKGKYVELRCDPISGHTALYWYRQSLGQGPEFLIYFQGTGAADDSGLPNDRFFAVRPEGSVSTLKIQRTERGDSAVYLCASSRPSGRDTGELFFGEGSRLTVL.

This clone was detected a few times. The chain uses TRBV9 and TRBJ2-2; TRBD2 might be the D (5 bases). This CDR3 spans 13 amino acids. Trimming cost V 0 bases and J 7 bases, with 7 bases left between them. Germline values: CDR1 SGDLS, CDR2 YYNGEE. CDR3 sequence reads: CASSVGGYGELFF. Written as DNA, the CDR3 is TGTGCCAGCAGCGTAGGAGGGTACGGGGAGCTGTTTTTT.

This clone was seen only a few times. A read error may account for a junction end that differs from germline. The CDR3 DNA is TGCGCCAGCAGTCAAGATGGACTAGCGGAAGAGACCCAGTACTTC. Protein: CASSQDGLAEETQYF. The V call is TRBV4-1, the J call TRBJ2-5; 10 bases are a match to TRBD2. CDR3 length equals 15 residues. Germline V lookup: CDR1 MGHRA, CDR2 YSYEKL.

This clone was detected only a few times. The rearrangement joins TRBV2 to TRBJ1-5; 7 nucleotides line up with TRBD1. The V gene end was trimmed by 2 bases and the J gene end by 4 bases; junction bases not matched to a gene: 5. The CDR3 runs 15 residues. The germline V gene has CDR1 SNHLY and CDR2 FYNNEI. The CDR3 sequence: CASSELGQLNQPQHF. The CDR3 DNA reads TGTGCCAGCAGTGAACTGGGACAGTTAAATCAGCCCCAGCATTTT. Full variable domain (missing parts from reference TRBV2 and TRBJ1-5): EPEVTQTPSHQVTQMGQEVILRCVPISNHLYFYWYRQILGQKVEFLVSFYNNEISEKSEIFDDQFSVERPDGSNFTLKIRSTKLEDSAMYFCASSELGQLNQPQHFGDGTRLSIL.

V and J are TRBV28 and TRBJ2-6, with 7 positions matching TRBD1. With V trimmed by 5 bases and J by 2 bases, 6 bases remained unmatched. From germline, CDR1 is MDHEN and CDR2 SYDVKM. The CDR3 has 16 residues. This CDR3 is CASSAPDRAGANVLTF. DNA of the CDR3: TGTGCCAGCAGTGCCCCAGACAGGGCTGGGGCCAACGTCCTGACTTTC.

V gene TRBV5-1 combines with J gene TRBJ2-5, with 10 positions matching TRBD2. CDR1 is SGHRS, CDR2 YFSETQ, per germline. The CDR3 loop spans 16 amino acids. The ends lost 4 bases at V and 5 bases at J; junction bases unmatched: 11. This CDR3 is CASSLSAGGSSETQYF. CDR3 nucleotide sequence: TGCGCCAGCAGCCTCTCAGCGGGAGGGTCGTCGGAGACCCAGTACTTC.

CDR3 bases: TGTGCCTGGAGTGCCGGGACTAGCGACTACAATGAGCAGTTCTTC. The encoded protein is CAWSAGTSDYNEQFF. The chain employs TRBV30 and TRBJ2-1; 10 bases are a match to TRBD2. Per the germline V gene, CDR1 is GTSNPN and CDR2 is SVGIG (reference sequence). This CDR3 comprises 15 residues. Losses at the gene ends were 1 base for V and 3 bases for J; bases not matched to a gene: 3.

This chain links TRBV15 with TRBJ2-2; 7 bases align to TRBD1. Germline lookup yields CDR1 LNHNV and CDR2 YYDKDF (reference sequence). V shed 3 bases, J shed 6 bases, and the junction held 4 bases outside the gene matches. The CDR3 loop spans 14 amino acids. The CDR3 nucleotides are TGTGCCACCAGCAGGCAGACAGGGTCCGGGGAGCTGTTTTTT. As protein: CATSRQTGSGELFF.

This sequence joins TRBV27 and TRBJ2-7; possible D gene TRBD1, 7 bases. The CDR3 contains 14 residues. Between the trimmed V and J ends, which lost 5 bases and 5 bases, there was a span of 16 bases. The germline gives CDR1 MNHEY, CDR2 SMNVEV (reference sequence). The CDR3 sequence is CASSPQGGLDEQYF. The CDR3, as DNA: TGTGCCAGCAGTCCCCAGGGGGGTTTGGACGAGCAGTACTTC.

Concerning this clone: This specimen includes other DNA sequences encoding the same CDR3. The gene calls are TRBV7-2 and TRBJ2-5; 7 nucleotides align to TRBD2. Trimming cost V 1 base and J 5 bases; bases outside gene matches: 1. This CDR3 spans 13 amino acids. Germline CDR1 and CDR2: SGHTA and FQGNSA. The CDR3 bases are TGTGCCAGCAGCTTAGTGGGGGGGGAGACCCAGTACTTC. Translated: CASSLVGGETQYF.

V is TRBV7-9 and J is TRBJ2-5; D gene unclear. CDR1 is SEHNR, CDR2 FQNEAQ, per germline (reference sequence). The CDR3 runs to 12 residues. V gave up 6 bases and J gave up 5 bases, with 10 bases separating them. The chain's CDR3 is CASRLESETQYF. The CDR3 DNA sequence: TGTGCCAGCAGACTTGAATCGGAGACCCAGTACTTC. The full variable domain, completed using reference TRBV7-9 and TRBJ2-5, is DTGVSQNPRHKITKRGQNVTFRCDPISEHNRLYWYRQTLGQGPEFLTYFQNEAQLEKSRLLSDRFSAERPKGSFSTLEIQRTEQGDSAMYLCASRLESETQYFGPGTRLLVL.

The J gene is TRBJ2-1, the V gene TRBV28; 8 nucleotides align to TRBD1. The junction had 12 bases not matched to a gene; V was cut back by 7 bases and J by 4 bases. The CDR3 consists of 16 residues. Germline V gene lookup returns CDR1 MDHEN and CDR2 SYDVKM. In nucleotides, the CDR3 is TGTGCCAGCAAGCCAAACCCGGGACAGGAGTACAATGAGCAGTTCTTC. Translation gives CASKPNPGQEYNEQFF. The entire variable domain, with the rest obtained from reference TRBV28 and TRBJ2-1, is as follows: DVKVTQSSRYLVKRTGEKVFLECVQDMDHENMFWYRQDPGLGLRLIYFSYDVKMKEKGDIPEGYSVSREKKERFSLILESASTNQTSMYLCASKPNPGQEYNEQFFGPGTRLTVL.

The chain recombines TRBV15 with TRBJ1-4, with 7 bases matching TRBD1. J gave up 3 bases and V 3 bases, and 7 bases lay outside the gene matches. In germline, CDR1 is LNHNV, CDR2 YYDKDF (reference sequence). The CDR3 covers 16 residues. CDR3 in amino acids: CATSRRSGTANEKLFF. CDR3 nucleotide sequence: TGTGCCACCAGCAGGAGATCCGGGACAGCTAATGAAAAACTGTTTTTT.

The chain is built from TRBV6-5 and TRBJ2-7; 9 positions agree with TRBD1. J lost 4 bases, V lost 5 bases, and 0 bases had no gene match. Germline lookup yields CDR1 MNHEY and CDR2 SVGAGI. The CDR3 totals 12 residues. In DNA, the CDR3 is TGTGCCAGCAGTGGACAGGGGTACGAGCAGTACTTC. Translation gives CASSGQGYEQYF.

This clone has just a few counts. This sequence may be a read error, since a much larger clone differs from it by one base. The rearrangement joins TRBV28 to TRBJ2-7; D unresolved. V lost 6 bases and J 2 bases, leaving 5 bases between the germline ends. The CDR3 is 11 residues long. Per the germline V gene, CDR1 is MDHEN and CDR2 is SYDVKM. The CDR3 sequence is CASRSTYEQYF. DNA for the CDR3: TGTGCCAGCAGGTCCACCTACGAGCAGTACTTC.

The V call is TRBV30, the J call TRBJ2-5, with 7 positions matching TRBD2. The CDR3 loop spans 12 amino acids. Trimming at V came to 5 bases and at J to 2 bases, leaving 2 bases not matched to a gene. From germline, CDR1 is GTSNPN and CDR2 SVGIG (reference sequence). CDR3 sequence reads: CAWASGQETQYF. In nucleotides, the CDR3 is TGTGCCTGGGCTAGCGGACAAGAGACCCAGTACTTC.

This clone has just one count. The chain has TRBV9 and TRBJ2-7; D is perhaps TRBD2 (6 bases). The V gene's germline CDR1 is SGDLS and CDR2 YYNGEE. V was cut by 0 bases and J by 4 bases, with 14 bases left in between. This CDR3 region has 15 residues. The CDR3 region has the DNA TGTGCCAGCAGCGTAGGGCCGGGAGAGAGGTACGAGCAGTACTTC. Translation gives CASSVGPGERYEQYF. The full variable domain, its missing parts supplied by reference TRBV9 and TRBJ2-7, is DSGVTQTPKHLITATGQRVTLRCSPRSGDLSVYWYQQSLDQGLQFLIQYYNGEERAKGNILERFSAQQFPDLHSELNLSSLELGDSALYFCASSVGPGERYEQYFGPGTRLTVT.

The chain is built from TRBV6-5 and TRBJ2-7; no clear D. CDR1 MNHEY and CDR2 SVGAGI come from the germline V gene. This CDR3 comprises 15 residues. The V and J ends lost 0 bases and 0 bases respectively, with 9 bases between them. In nucleotides, the CDR3 is TGTGCCAGCAGTTACTCCCCGTCTAGCTCCTACGAGCAGTACTTC. Encoded protein: CASSYSPSSSYEQYF.

This clone has just a few counts. CDR3 nucleotides: TGCAGCTCGAGGTCCGGGACAGCCCTCGGGAACACTGAAGCTTTCTTT. Protein: CSSRSGTALGNTEAFF. V and J are TRBV29-1 and TRBJ1-1; 7 bases match TRBD1. Germline-derived CDR1 and CDR2 are SQVTM and ANQGSEA. The CDR3 consists of 16 residues. Germline trimming cut 8 bases from V and 1 base from J; bases unmatched to any gene: 16.

The chain recombines TRBV28 with TRBJ1-5; D is undetermined. The germline gives CDR1 MDHEN, CDR2 SYDVKM. Trimming took 6 bases from V and 0 from J, leaving 18 bases between them. The CDR3 has 17 residues. CDR3 in amino acids: CASSTSAAAYSNQPQHF. The CDR3 bases are TGTGCCAGCAGCACTTCCGCGGCAGCCTATAGCAATCAGCCCCAGCATTTT.

The rearrangement uses TRBV30 and TRBJ1-2, with 8 bases fitting TRBD1. The CDR3 spans 15 residues. CDR1 and CDR2 (germline): GTSNPN, SVGIG (reference sequence). V lost 5 bases, J lost 0 bases, and 8 bases stayed unmatched. The CDR3, as DNA: TGTGCCTGGGAGGGCCAGGGGGCTGCTAACTATGGCTACACCTTC. Translating gives CAWEGQGAANYGYTF. Using reference TRBV30 and TRBJ1-2 for the parts outside the CDR3, the full variable domain is SQTIHQWPATLVQPVGSPLSLECTVEGTSNPNLYWYRQAAGRGLQLLFYSVGIGQISSEVPQNLSASRPQDRQFILSSKKLLLSDSGFYLCAWEGQGAANYGYTFGSGTRLTVV.

The genes are TRBV28 and TRBJ1-5; TRBD1 is a possible D gene (5 bases). Germline V gene sequence: CDR1 MDHEN, CDR2 SYDVKM. V was pared by 4 bases and J by 7 bases, with 8 bases between. The CDR3 runs 12 residues. CDR3: CASSWGSQPQHF. The CDR3 DNA sequence: TGTGCCAGCAGTTGGGGCTCCCAGCCCCAGCATTTT.